These 28 T cell receptor beta chains share one sample of origin, sequenced in a study of cytomegalovirus exposure and HLA in healthy donors. PCR used 60 Vbeta primers and 13 Jbeta primers. The repertoire was sequenced with immunoSEQ multiplex PCR; TCRdb's copy has only in-frame clones and lacks some. This table holds some 180,000 clones, around 82% found once. The sample taken for sequencing was PBMCs. The origin of the receptors is a man aged 40-50 years in good health and CMV-seropositive.

This chain joins TRBV19 and TRBJ2-7; a possible D gene is TRBD2 (5 bases). V lost 1 base to trimming and J lost 2 bases, with 9 bases between them. Germline values: CDR1 LNHDA, CDR2 SQIVND (reference sequence). The CDR3 is made up of 14 amino acids. The CDR3 DNA follows: TGTGCCAGTAGTATAGTACGGGGTCCCTACGAGCAGTACTTC. This codes for CASSIVRGPYEQYF.

The V gene is TRBV2, the J gene TRBJ2-1, with D maybe TRBD2 (6 bases). The germline V and J ends were trimmed by 7 bases and 9 bases, with 25 bases remaining between them. This CDR3 contains 16 residues. Germline V CDR1 and CDR2: SNHLY, FYNNEI. The CDR3 DNA reads as TGTGCCAGCAAAGTCCTGGGACTTAGATATATTAGTGAGCAGTTCTTC. Its protein is CASKVLGLRYISEQFF.

This clone was detected a few times. The chain links TRBV27 to TRBJ2-1; 8 positions agree with TRBD1. CDR1 and CDR2 from the germline V gene are MNHEY and SMNVEV (reference sequence). This CDR3 contains 16 residues. Trimming took 6 bases from V and 3 from J; bases not matched to a gene: 10. Here the CDR3 DNA reads TGTGCCAGCAGCCGAAGAGACAGGGGTGGCTACAATGAGCAGTTCTTC. This encodes CASSRRDRGGYNEQFF.

The chain combines TRBV7-2 with TRBJ1-6; D is possibly TRBD1 (5 bases). Germline V gene sequence: CDR1 SGHTA, CDR2 FQGNSA. The CDR3 is made up of 14 amino acids. With 10 bases removed from V and 5 bases from J, the gap between germline ends came to 15 bases. DNA of the CDR3: TGTGCCACCGGTTGGGGCAGAGATAATTCACCCCTCCACTTT. It yields the protein CATGWGRDNSPLHF. The full variable domain, rest sourced from reference TRBV7-2 and TRBJ1-6, is GAGVSQSPSNKVTEKGKDVELRCDPISGHTALYWYRQSLGQGLEFLIYFQGNSAPDKSGLPSDRFSAERTGGSVSTLTIQRTQQEDSAVYLCATGWGRDNSPLHFGNGTRLTVT.

This chain links TRBV27 with TRBJ1-3; possible D gene TRBD1, 5 bases. V lost 6 bases and J lost 4, with 10 bases in between. The V gene's germline CDR1 is MNHEY and CDR2 SMNVEV (reference sequence). The CDR3 is 13 residues long. The CDR3 region is CASSQGIGNTIYF. The CDR3 region has the DNA TGTGCCAGCAGCCAGGGTATCGGAAACACCATATATTTT.

With regard to this clone: Other DNA sequences in the same sample also yield this CDR3. J is TRBJ2-5 and V is TRBV5-6; D uncertain. Trimming pared 1 base from V and 5 bases from J, leaving 3 bases between. Germline V gives CDR1 SGHDT, CDR2 YYEEEE. The CDR3 has 11 residues. As DNA, the CDR3 is TGTGCCAGCAGCTTGCGGGAGACCCAGTACTTC. The encoded protein is CASSLRETQYF.

The chain couples TRBV7-3 to TRBJ1-4; 7 bases match TRBD1. CDR3 length: 15 residues. Per the germline V gene, CDR1 is SGHTA and CDR2 is FQGTGA. With 0 bases clipped from V and 6 bases from J, the junction kept 4 bases outside the gene matches. CDR3 sequence: CASSLTGGADEKLFF. In nucleotides, the CDR3 is TGTGCCAGCAGCTTAACAGGGGGCGCGGATGAAAAACTGTTTTTT.

CDR3 residues: CASMPGAGGFEQYF. The CDR3 nucleotides are TGTGCCAGCATGCCGGGAGCGGGAGGATTCGAGCAGTACTTC. The J gene is TRBJ2-7, the V gene TRBV2; 9 nucleotides match TRBD2. The ends lost 7 bases at V and 6 bases at J; junction bases unmatched: 10. CDR3 length: 14 amino acids. Germline CDR1 SNHLY, CDR2 FYNNEI. Full variable domain (outside the CDR3, taken from reference TRBV2 and TRBJ2-7): EPEVTQTPSHQVTQMGQEVILRCVPISNHLYFYWYRQILGQKVEFLVSFYNNEISEKSEIFDDQFSVERPDGSNFTLKIRSTKLEDSAMYFCASMPGAGGFEQYFGPGTRLTVT.

This clone occurred a few times. The chain has TRBV7-6 and TRBJ2-1, with D maybe TRBD2 (5 bases). Germline V CDR1 and CDR2: SGHVS, FNYEAQ. There are 14 residues in the CDR3. The V gene lost 1 base and the J gene lost 4 bases, with 8 bases spanning the gap. CDR3 sequence reads: CASSLVTGYNEQFF. The CDR3 nucleotides read TGTGCCAGCAGCTTAGTTACGGGATACAATGAGCAGTTCTTC.

This rearrangement joins TRBV15 to TRBJ1-4; 7 positions match TRBD1. Germline CDR1 LNHNV, CDR2 YYDKDF (reference sequence). Trimming took 4 bases from V and 8 from J; bases not matched to a gene: 7. The CDR3 consists of 14 residues. The CDR3 is CATSKGQLKEKLFF. The CDR3 DNA reads as TGTGCCACCAGCAAGGGACAGCTGAAGGAAAAACTGTTTTTT.

The chain is built from TRBV6-1 and TRBJ2-7, with D perhaps matching TRBD1 (6 bases). The CDR3 spans 14 residues. The V gene lost 2 bases and the J gene lost 3 bases, with 11 bases spanning the gap. Germline loops: CDR1 MNHNS, CDR2 SASEGT. The CDR3 DNA reads TGTGCCAGCAGTGAAAGAACAGGGAGCTACGAGCAGTACTTC. Its protein is CASSERTGSYEQYF.

The J gene is TRBJ2-7, the V gene TRBV7-2; 7 bases are a match to TRBD1. The CDR3 is 17 amino acids. Germline V CDR1 and CDR2: SGHTA, FQGNSA. J was trimmed by 5 bases and V by 1 base; bases with no gene match: 14. This CDR3 reads CASSLDRPPGTAHEQYF. The CDR3, as DNA: TGTGCCAGCAGCTTAGACAGGCCGCCAGGGACAGCTCACGAGCAGTACTTC.

This chain links TRBV19 with TRBJ2-1, with a possible D match to TRBD2 (6 bases). The CDR3 is made up of 18 amino acids. From germline, CDR1 is LNHDA and CDR2 SQIVND (reference sequence). Between the trimmed V and J ends, which lost 4 bases and 5 bases, there was a span of 24 bases. The CDR3 nucleotides are TGTGCCAGTAGTAGGGACTTGCCCTCGATGGGCGCGAACAATGAGCAGTTCTTC. It encodes CASSRDLPSMGANNEQFF.

This clone occurred once. The genes are TRBV14 and TRBJ1-1, with TRBD1 matching over 7 bases. Germline CDR1 is SGHDN and CDR2 is FVKESK. The CDR3 contains 14 residues. Trimming removed 6 bases from V and 0 bases from J; junction bases left unmatched: 4. Here the CDR3 reads CASRNRGMNTEAFF. CDR3 nucleotides: TGTGCCAGCAGGAACAGGGGAATGAACACTGAAGCTTTCTTT.

The genes are TRBV2 and TRBJ2-3; TRBD2 matches 12 bases. In germline, CDR1 is SNHLY, CDR2 FYNNEI. The CDR3 runs to 16 residues. V lost 7 bases and J lost 5; bases outside the gene matches: 10. CDR3 bases: TGTGCCAGCAAGCTCATACCGGGACTAGCGGGAGATACGCAGTATTTT. The encoded protein is CASKLIPGLAGDTQYF.

The sample holds one count of this clone. This chain joins TRBV7-2 and TRBJ2-2; possible D gene TRBD1, 6 bases. Germline CDR1 is SGHTA and CDR2 is FQGNSA. Trimming left V 3 bases short and J 7 bases short, with 15 bases between. CDR3 length equals 15 residues. The DNA of the CDR3 is TGTGCCAGCAGCTTGGGGACACTCAGCCTCGGGGAGCTGTTTTTT. Translation gives CASSLGTLSLGELFF.

The chain employs TRBV6-5 and TRBJ1-5, with D unclear. Trimming stripped 5 bases from V and 6 bases from J, with 14 bases between. Germline values: CDR1 MNHEY, CDR2 SVGAGI. The CDR3 loop spans 14 amino acids. This CDR3 is CASSEDWASQPQHF. In DNA form, the CDR3 reads TGTGCCAGCAGTGAAGATTGGGCGAGTCAGCCCCAGCATTTT.

This clone came up once. The V call is TRBV7-2, the J call TRBJ2-3, with 8 nucleotides matching TRBD2. The CDR3 consists of 16 residues. Germline assignment: CDR1 SGHTA and CDR2 FQGNSA. Germline trimming cut 3 bases from V and 0 bases from J; bases unmatched to any gene: 5. Here the CDR3 reads CASSFRAGVSTDTQYF. CDR3 coding DNA: TGTGCCAGCAGCTTTCGAGCGGGAGTTAGCACAGATACGCAGTATTTT. Variable domain in full (rest from reference TRBV7-2 and TRBJ2-3): GAGVSQSPSNKVTEKGKDVELRCDPISGHTALYWYRQSLGQGLEFLIYFQGNSAPDKSGLPSDRFSAERTGGSVSTLTIQRTQQEDSAVYLCASSFRAGVSTDTQYFGPGTRLTVL.

V usage is TRBV28 and J usage is TRBJ2-1; D perhaps matches TRBD1 (6 bases). CDR1 is MDHEN, CDR2 SYDVKM, per germline. Trimming removed 5 bases from V and 10 bases from J, with 15 bases in between. CDR3 length: 13 amino acids. The CDR3 DNA follows: TGTGCCAGCAGTCTTGTTGGGGGCCGGGAGCAGTTCTTC. This gives the protein CASSLVGGREQFF.

V and J are TRBV7-9 and TRBJ1-2; D is unresolved. Germline-derived CDR1 and CDR2 are SEHNR and FQNEAQ (reference sequence). CDR3 length equals 12 residues. V was clipped by 1 base and J by 4 bases, with 4 bases between them. The CDR3 protein is CASSLDSYGYTF. The CDR3 DNA is TGTGCCAGCAGCTTAGACAGCTATGGCTACACCTTC.

The V and J genes are TRBV5-1 and TRBJ2-7, with 11 bases fitting TRBD1. Germline assignment: CDR1 SGHRS and CDR2 YFSETQ. The CDR3 sequence is 15 residues long. V shed 3 bases, J shed 2 bases, and the junction held 4 bases outside the gene matches. The CDR3 nucleotides are TGCGCCAGCAGCTCGACGGACAGGGGGCCCTACGAGCAGTACTTC. Translation gives CASSSTDRGPYEQYF. The complete variable domain, with remaining parts taken from reference TRBV5-1 and TRBJ2-7, reads KAGVTQTPRYLIKTRGQQVTLSCSPISGHRSVSWYQQTPGQGLQFLFEYFSETQRNKGNFPGRFSGRQFSNSRSEMNVSTLELGDSALYLCASSSTDRGPYEQYFGPGTRLTVT.

This clone turned up a few times. The V gene is TRBV4-2, the J gene TRBJ2-7; 7 nucleotides agree with TRBD2. In germline, CDR1 is LGHNA, CDR2 YNFKEQ. The trim removed 3 bases at V and 5 bases at J, leaving 4 bases unmatched. The CDR3 is 13 amino acids. As DNA, the CDR3 is TGTGCCAGCAGCCAGGGGAGGGCCCACGAGCAGTACTTC. Protein sequence: CASSQGRAHEQYF.

The chain combines TRBV15 with TRBJ1-2; 10 bases line up with TRBD1. The CDR3 has 14 amino acids. The germline V gene encodes CDR1 LNHNV and CDR2 YYDKDF (reference sequence). With V trimmed by 0 bases and J by 8 bases, 3 bases remained unmatched. The DNA for the CDR3 is TGTGCCACCAGCAGAGATCTGGGACAGGGGGGCTACACCTTC. Translation: CATSRDLGQGGYTF.

This clone was observed a single time. The chain combines TRBV7-2 with TRBJ2-5; D not certain. The DNA end favors TRBJ2-7, so the J call may be wrong. The CDR3 runs 11 residues. Germline CDR1 reads SGHTA; CDR2 reads FQGNSA. The CDR3, as DNA: TGTGCCAGCAGCTTAACCTACGAGCAGTACTTC. This sequence encodes CASSLTYEQYF.

V usage is TRBV27 and J usage is TRBJ2-7, with 10 positions matching TRBD2. V shed 4 bases, J shed 5 bases, and the junction held 8 bases outside the gene matches. The CDR3 totals 15 residues. Germline CDR1 and CDR2: MNHEY and SMNVEV (reference sequence). The CDR3 sequence is CASSSLAGAAHEQYF. The CDR3 coding sequence is TGTGCCAGCAGTTCTCTAGCGGGAGCTGCCCACGAGCAGTACTTC.

The chain carries TRBV6-1 and TRBJ2-7; 8 nucleotides line up with TRBD1. Per germline, CDR1 MNHNS and CDR2 SASEGT. The J segment lost 7 bases and the V segment lost 0 bases, leaving 8 bases of the junction unmatched. The length of the CDR3 is 15 residues. Here the CDR3 DNA reads TGTGCCAGCAGTGAAGCCGGGCAGGGGGCAGGGGAGCAGTACTTC. Its translation: CASSEAGQGAGEQYF.

The rearrangement joins TRBV6-5 to TRBJ1-2, with TRBD1 identical over 9 bases. This CDR3 spans 15 amino acids. The germline V gene encodes CDR1 MNHEY and CDR2 SVGAGI. V shed 6 bases and J 7 bases; nucleotides not matched to a gene: 12. In DNA, the CDR3 is TGTGCCAGCAGGACGGGGATCAGGGACAGGGCTGGCTACACCTTC. It specifies CASRTGIRDRAGYTF.

The rearrangement joins TRBV28 to TRBJ2-7; D perhaps matches TRBD1 (6 bases). V was shortened by 6 bases and J by 2 bases, with 14 bases between the two germline ends. The CDR3 is made up of 14 amino acids. Germline-derived CDR1 and CDR2 are MDHEN and SYDVKM. CDR3 loop: CASSHAGDTYEQYF. For the CDR3, the DNA is TGTGCCAGCAGCCACGCAGGGGATACCTACGAGCAGTACTTC. Full variable domain (rest looked up from reference TRBV28 and TRBJ2-7): DVKVTQSSRYLVKRTGEKVFLECVQDMDHENMFWYRQDPGLGLRLIYFSYDVKMKEKGDIPEGYSVSREKKERFSLILESASTNQTSMYLCASSHAGDTYEQYFGPGTRLTVT.